This is a list of T cell receptor beta chains from one sample in a study of cytomegalovirus exposure and HLA in healthy donors. TCRdb's copy holds only in-frame clones and misses some; the assay was immunoSEQ multiplex PCR. The data show tens of thousands of clones, roughly 86% seen once. The sample taken for sequencing was PBMCs. The receptors shown here come from a woman between 18 and 29 years old in good health and CMV-seropositive. CDR3s include the opening cysteine and the closing phenylalanine or tryptophan. A D gene is named only where the DNA matches it firmly. The size of a clone is reported for some rows only, either as once, few or many, or as a class for expanded clones.

CDR3 protein,CDR3 DNA,J gene,V gene,clone size,D gene
CASSLQGAGETQYF,TGTGCCAGCAGCCTACAGGGGGCGGGAGAGACCCAGTACTTC,TRBJ2-5,TRBV5-4,few,TRBD1
CSASHTDTQYF,TGCAGCGCAAGCCACACAGATACGCAGTATTTT,TRBJ2-3,TRBV29-1,NA,NA
CASSLDRGPNEQFF,TGCGCCAGCAGCTTGGACAGGGGGCCCAATGAGCAGTTCTTC,TRBJ2-1,TRBV5-1,NA,TRBD1
CASSYTRKGDQPQHF,TGTGCCAGCAGTTACACCAGGAAGGGGGATCAGCCCCAGCATTTT,TRBJ1-5,TRBV6-5,NA,NA
CASSSPGTGLNTEAFF,TGTGCCAGCAGTAGTCCCGGGACAGGGCTCAACACTGAAGCTTTCTTT,TRBJ1-1,TRBV6-6,NA,TRBD1
CASSLGLGTGKANIQYF,TGCGCCAGCAGCTTGGGGTTGGGGACAGGGAAGGCCAACATTCAGTACTTC,TRBJ2-4,TRBV5-1,few,TRBD1
CASSPGGNEQFF,TGCGCCAGCAGCCCCGGGGGAAATGAGCAGTTCTTC,TRBJ2-1,TRBV4-1,NA,NA
CASSEGGQPPYEQYF,TGTGCCAGCAGTGAAGGGGGACAGCCACCCTACGAGCAGTACTTC,TRBJ2-7,TRBV6-1,NA,TRBD1
CASSAAGFNQPQHF,TGTGCCAGCAGTGCGGCTGGGTTCAATCAGCCCCAGCATTTT,TRBJ1-5,TRBV6-6,NA,NA
CASSTGTALSQPQHF,TGTGCCAGCAGCACCGGGACAGCTCTGTCCCAGCCCCAGCATTTT,TRBJ1-5,TRBV5-8,few,TRBD1
CASRRDLRHTDTQYF,TGCGCCAGCAGACGGGACTTGCGACACACAGATACGCAGTATTTT,TRBJ2-3,TRBV5-1,NA,NA
CASSDTQETQYF,TGTGCCAGCAGTGATACTCAAGAGACCCAGTACTTC,TRBJ2-5,TRBV2,NA,NA
CASSQGTEAFF,TGTGCCAGCAGCCAGGGCACTGAAGCTTTCTTT,TRBJ1-1,TRBV5-4,NA,NA
CASNTIQGNQYF,TGTGCCAGCAACACCATTCAGGGTAATCAGTACTTC,TRBJ2-4,TRBV5-6,NA,NA
CASSWAGQGAQGYTF,TGTGCCAGCAGCTGGGCGGGACAGGGGGCACAGGGCTACACCTTC,TRBJ1-2,TRBV5-4,NA,TRBD1
CASSDLTVHTGELFF,TGTGCCAGCAGCGACCTGACAGTTCACACCGGGGAGCTGTTTTTT,TRBJ2-2,TRBV11-3,NA,NA
CSSREMNTEAFF,TGTTCCAGCAGGGAGATGAACACTGAAGCTTTCTTT,TRBJ1-1,TRBV7-9,NA,NA
CASTAGLRSSYEQYF,TGTGCCAGCACCGCGGGACTTCGAAGCTCCTACGAGCAGTACTTC,TRBJ2-7,TRBV28,NA,NA
CASSLAGGSTDTQYF,TGTGCTAGCAGCTTAGCGGGGGGGAGCACAGATACGCAGTATTTT,TRBJ2-3,TRBV7-7,NA,TRBD2
CASSRGEPNYGYTF,TGCGCCAGCAGCCGCGGGGAGCCCAACTATGGCTACACCTTC,TRBJ1-2,TRBV5-1,NA,NA
CATSLRDSSYEQYF,TGTGCCACGAGCCTCAGGGACAGCTCCTACGAGCAGTACTTC,TRBJ2-7,TRBV6-5,NA,TRBD1
CASSGQGHTIYF,TGTGCCAGTTCGGGACAGGGCCACACCATATATTTT,TRBJ1-3,TRBV19,few,TRBD1
CASSFGQGGNQPQHF,TGTGCCAGCAGCTTTGGACAGGGGGGCAATCAGCCCCAGCATTTT,TRBJ1-5,TRBV7-9,NA,TRBD1
CASSLRGSLNTEAFF,TGCGCCAGCAGCTTGAGGGGATCGCTGAACACTGAAGCTTTCTTT,TRBJ1-1,TRBV5-1,NA,NA
CASSPQGNTEAFF,TGTGCCAGCAGCCCACAGGGGAACACTGAAGCTTTCTTT,TRBJ1-1,TRBV13,once,NA
CATSRDSRNTGELFF,TGTGCCACCAGCAGAGATAGCCGAAACACCGGGGAGCTGTTTTTT,TRBJ2-2,TRBV15,NA,NA
CASSLQLAGGRETQYF,TGCGCCAGCAGCTTGCAACTAGCGGGAGGACGAGAGACCCAGTACTTC,TRBJ2-5,TRBV5-1,NA,TRBD2
CASSLSAGGWETQYF,TGTGCCAGCAGCTTAAGTGCGGGAGGGTGGGAGACCCAGTACTTC,TRBJ2-5,TRBV11-2,NA,TRBD2
CASSGQGVNYGYTF,TGTGCCAGCAGTGGGCAGGGGGTTAACTATGGCTACACCTTC,TRBJ1-2,TRBV2,NA,TRBD1
CASSQRQGSSYNEQFF,TGTGCCAGCAGCCAACGACAGGGGAGCTCCTACAATGAGCAGTTCTTC,TRBJ2-1,TRBV7-6,NA,TRBD1
CASTLDMSTYEQYF,TGTGCCAGCACTTTGGACATGTCAACCTACGAGCAGTACTTC,TRBJ2-7,TRBV6-1,NA,NA
CASSPTDAAGTQYF,TGTGCCAGCAGCCCGACCGACGCGGCTGGGACCCAGTACTTC,TRBJ2-5,TRBV7-3,NA,NA
CASSFGDRENTEAFF,TGTGCCAGCAGCTTCGGGGACAGGGAGAACACTGAAGCTTTCTTT,TRBJ1-1,TRBV7-9,NA,TRBD1
CATSRGAGEMYTEAFF,TGTGCCACCAGCAGAGGGGCAGGGGAGATGTACACTGAAGCTTTCTTT,TRBJ1-1,TRBV15,NA,NA
CASSEIRTLQSNTEAFF,TGTGCCAGCAGTGAAATTCGAACTCTGCAATCGAACACTGAAGCTTTCTTT,TRBJ1-1,TRBV6-1,few,NA
CASSQDRAEQYF,TGTGCCAGCAGTCAGGACAGGGCCGAGCAGTACTTC,TRBJ2-7,TRBV6-1,few,TRBD1
CASRRNTEAFF,TGTGCCAGCAGGCGGAACACTGAAGCTTTCTTT,TRBJ1-1,TRBV25-1,once,NA
CASSLAGGLNEKLFF,TGTGCCAGCAGCTTAGCCGGAGGTTTAAATGAAAAACTGTTTTTT,TRBJ1-4,TRBV11-2,NA,NA
CASSQDDGAINQPQHF,TGCGCCAGCAGCCAGGATGATGGGGCAATCAATCAGCCCCAGCATTTT,TRBJ1-5,TRBV4-1,few,NA
CASSGLAGGNEQYF,TGTGCCAGCAGCGGCTTAGCGGGGGGGAACGAGCAGTACTTC,TRBJ2-7,TRBV9,once,TRBD2
CASTKNGGSQPGELFF,TGCGCCAGCACCAAGAACGGAGGGTCTCAACCCGGGGAGCTGTTTTTT,TRBJ2-2,TRBV5-1,NA,NA
CASSRPDRTYGYTF,TGTGCCAGCAGCCGTCCCGACAGGACTTATGGCTACACCTTC,TRBJ1-2,TRBV2,NA,NA
CSSSKQGGGDTEAFF,TGTTCCAGCAGCAAACAGGGAGGGGGGGACACTGAAGCTTTCTTT,TRBJ1-1,TRBV7-9,NA,NA
CASRARGSGRGNEQFF,TGCGCCAGCAGGGCCCGTGGTAGCGGGAGAGGAAATGAGCAGTTCTTC,TRBJ2-1,TRBV5-1,NA,TRBD2
CASEQGAYRWDTEAFF,TGTGCCAGCGAACAGGGGGCCTACCGATGGGACACTGAAGCTTTCTTT,TRBJ1-1,TRBV2,once,TRBD1
CASSIRLRDYGYTF,TGTGCCAGTAGTATCCGGTTGAGGGACTATGGCTACACCTTC,TRBJ1-2,TRBV19,NA,NA
CATREGQGANTEAFF,TGTGCCACTCGGGAAGGACAGGGGGCGAACACTGAAGCTTTCTTT,TRBJ1-1,TRBV10-3,once,TRBD1
CASSFTGISYEQYF,TGTGCCAGCAGCTTTACAGGGATCTCCTACGAGCAGTACTTC,TRBJ2-7,TRBV5-6,NA,NA
CASVSAGILQETQYF,TGTGCCAGCGTCTCAGCGGGCATCCTACAAGAGACCCAGTACTTC,TRBJ2-5,TRBV28,once,NA
CSAAGGRTVRNSYNEQFF,TGCAGCGCTGCGGGGGGCCGAACTGTAAGAAACTCCTACAATGAGCAGTTCTTC,TRBJ2-1,TRBV29-1,NA,TRBD2
CASSFRDRSRSDYGYTF,TGTGCCAGCAGTTTCCGGGACAGGTCGCGGTCGGACTATGGCTACACCTTC,TRBJ1-2,TRBV28,few,TRBD1